Listed below are T cell receptor beta chains from one sample, sequenced in a study of T-cell memory formation after mild COVID-19. From the 5' RACE reads, TCRdb called clonotypes with MiXCR, one entry per CDR3 protein. The sample records about 34,000 distinct CDR3 sequences, 7% to 8% being singletons. What was sequenced was PBMCs or a T cell subset sorted from them (not recorded which). Receptors originate from a man younger than 35 who had mild COVID-19 (a few samples of this study predate the infection). Cell type and time point are not known. Each CDR3 is given without its conserved first and last residue. The D gene is left open where the match is weak.

v_call	d_call	j_call	cdr3_aa
TRBV5-6	NA	TRBJ1-4	ASSSRLINEKLF
TRBV20-1	NA	TRBJ1-5	SASLSGGGNQPQH
TRBV12-3/TRBV12-4	NA	TRBJ1-2	ASSSGIYGYT
TRBV12-3/TRBV12-4	NA	TRBJ1-1	ASSSTAMNTEAF
TRBV7-8	TRBD1	TRBJ1-1	ASSLQGGTEAF
TRBV10-3	TRBD2	TRBJ2-1	AIRGTRGDNEQF
TRBV30	TRBD1	TRBJ1-2	AWSRDRAGYGYT
TRBV7-9	NA	TRBJ1-4	ASSFSEKLF
TRBV7-9	NA	TRBJ1-1	ASSFVGRQNEAF
TRBV24-1	TRBD2	TRBJ2-1	ATSDAGSGNIEQF
TRBV25-1	NA	TRBJ1-2	ASSETAEGDYGYT
TRBV28	NA	TRBJ1-6	ASITPYGYEGNSPLH
TRBV5-1	TRBD1	TRBJ2-5	ASSWGQKETQY
TRBV6-2/TRBV6-3	TRBD1	TRBJ2-7	ASSARQGDLYEQY
TRBV6-4	NA	TRBJ1-6	ASSVLLNSPLH
TRBV6-2/TRBV6-3	NA	TRBJ2-7	ASRSTRGMGYEQY
TRBV7-2	NA	TRBJ1-1	ASSFLTNTEAF
TRBV2	NA	TRBJ1-2	ASSLGRTNYGYT
TRBV4-3	NA	TRBJ2-5	ASSQDWAEGRETQY
TRBV13	NA	TRBJ1-6	ASSLRDTNDLDSPLH
TRBV3-1	NA	TRBJ2-2	ASSQGVGTGELF
TRBV6-5	NA	TRBJ2-5	ASSYSWARQETQY
TRBV5-1	TRBD1	TRBJ1-4	ASSYDGTGVNEKLF
TRBV4-3	TRBD2	TRBJ2-1	ASSQGGAAGDNEQF
TRBV7-2	TRBD1	TRBJ1-6	ASSSPFPRGPSSYNSPLH
TRBV7-9	NA	TRBJ1-1	ASSFHTEAF
TRBV6-5	TRBD1	TRBJ2-7	ASSYGFRAGGSYEQY
TRBV12-3/TRBV12-4	NA	TRBJ2-5	ASSSPVETQY
TRBV5-1	NA	TRBJ2-2	ASSLTARRATGELF
TRBV4-2	TRBD1	TRBJ1-6	ASSQEQGAYSPLH
TRBV19	NA	TRBJ1-1	ASKVGTHNTEAF
TRBV7-2	NA	TRBJ2-5	ASSRRGLQETQY
TRBV7-6	NA	TRBJ2-5	ASSLGHSQTQY
TRBV5-1	NA	TRBJ1-1	ASSQNPGITEAF
TRBV18	NA	TRBJ2-1	ASSPGQSNEQF
TRBV2	NA	TRBJ2-1	AMIAGSLNNNEQF
TRBV6-5	NA	TRBJ1-6	ASTKSRVNSPLH
TRBV4-3	NA	TRBJ1-5	ASSQDSQDGQPQH
TRBV5-1	NA	TRBJ1-1	ASSLVLGADTEAF
TRBV7-6	TRBD2	TRBJ2-3	ASSSWTSGGITDTQY